Listed below are T cell receptor beta chains from one sample, sequenced in a study of blood T cell repertoires in COVID-19. Some clones are missing from TCRdb's copy, which holds only in-frame ones; the method was immunoSEQ multiplex PCR. The table includes roughly 100,000 clones, roughly 92% detected once. The sample was peripheral blood. The origin of the receptors is a woman in her forties or fifties with COVID-19, enrolled during active disease. CDR3s include the opening cysteine and the closing phenylalanine or tryptophan. Fields, in order: D gene, J gene, clone size, V gene, CDR3 protein, CDR3 DNA. The D gene is left open where the match is weak. Expanded clones are given a class, and other clones once, few, many or no size at all.

-	TRBJ1-3	-	TRBV18	CASSPLGGTSGNTIYF	TGTGCCAGCTCACCCCTGGGGGGGACTTCTGGAAACACCATATATTTT
-	TRBJ2-5	-	TRBV6-5	CASSRTDRQETQYF	TGTGCCAGCAGTCGCACGGACAGACAAGAGACCCAGTACTTC
TRBD1	TRBJ2-1	-	TRBV6-1	CASSENRGRPVEQFF	TGTGCCAGCAGTGAAAACAGGGGGCGGCCCGTAGAGCAGTTCTTC
-	TRBJ1-2	-	TRBV11-3	CASSLSQGNGYTF	TGTGCCAGCAGCTTGAGCCAGGGGAACGGCTACACCTTC
-	TRBJ2-2	-	TRBV5-6	CASSLEYRDTYTGELFF	TGTGCCAGCAGCTTGGAATATCGGGACACTTACACCGGGGAGCTGTTTTTT
-	TRBJ2-7	-	TRBV3-1/TRBV3-2	CASSHKDRAYEQYF	TGTGCCAGCAGCCACAAAGACAGAGCCTACGAGCAGTACTTC
-	TRBJ2-1	-	TRBV5-6	CASSLAYGNEQFF	TGTGCCAGCAGCTTGGCCTATGGCAATGAGCAGTTCTTC
TRBD1	TRBJ1-2	once	TRBV30	CARNRGFGDGYTF	TGTGCCCGAAACAGGGGATTCGGGGATGGCTACACCTTC
-	TRBJ1-1	-	TRBV6-5	CASSPRRRGTEAFF	TGTGCCAGCAGTCCCCGCAGGCGGGGCACTGAAGCTTTCTTT
TRBD1	TRBJ1-6	once	TRBV10-3	CAIGGDSSYNSPLHF	TGTGCCATCGGCGGGGACAGCTCCTATAATTCACCCCTCCACTTT
TRBD1	TRBJ2-7	-	TRBV30	CAWSGTGYEQYF	TGTGCCTGGAGTGGGACAGGCTACGAGCAGTACTTC
-	TRBJ1-1	-	TRBV2	CASRTGVTLQNTEAFF	TGTGCCAGCAGGACGGGGGTTACCCTCCAGAACACTGAAGCTTTCTTT
-	TRBJ1-6	-	TRBV5-1	CASSTEGGGPNSPLHF	TGCGCCAGCAGCACTGAAGGGGGGGGACCGAATTCACCCCTCCACTTT
-	TRBJ2-3	-	TRBV6-4	CASSGGGETDTQYF	TGTGCCAGCAGTGGGGGGGGCGAGACAGATACGCAGTATTTT
TRBD1	TRBJ2-3	-	TRBV19	CASSIGQGTTDTQYF	TGTGCCAGTAGTATAGGACAGGGGACCACAGATACGCAGTATTTT
-	TRBJ1-4	-	TRBV4-1	CASSQDLPGRRGEKLFF	TGCGCCAGCAGCCAAGATCTCCCGGGGAGGAGGGGCGAAAAACTGTTTTTT
TRBD1	TRBJ1-6	-	TRBV5-1	CASSLTGDSPLHF	TGCGCCAGCAGCTTGACAGGGGATTCACCCCTCCACTTT
-	TRBJ2-3	-	TRBV10-1	CASSGEGRGGPPDTQYF	TGCGCCAGCAGTGGAGAAGGGAGGGGGGGCCCGCCAGATACGCAGTATTTT
TRBD2	TRBJ2-3	-	TRBV9	CASSLLAGGRDTQYF	TGTGCCAGCAGCCTTCTAGCGGGGGGGCGAGATACGCAGTATTTT
-	TRBJ1-1	-	TRBV12-5	CASGQQRGNTEAFF	TGTGCTAGTGGCCAACAAAGGGGGAACACTGAAGCTTTCTTT
-	TRBJ1-1	once	TRBV18	CASCLRVDTEAFF	TGTGCCAGCTGTCTGAGGGTCGACACTGAAGCTTTCTTT
-	TRBJ1-1	-	TRBV9	CASRTSDTNTEAFF	TGTGCCAGCAGAACCTCCGACACTAACACTGAAGCTTTCTTT
TRBD2	TRBJ2-1	-	TRBV6-1	CASSDQRGTINEQFF	TGTGCCAGCAGTGATCAGCGGGGGACTATCAATGAGCAGTTCTTC
-	TRBJ1-6	once	TRBV27	CASSSRVSSYNSPLHF	TGTGCCAGCAGCTCCCGGGTTAGCTCCTATAATTCACCCCTCCACTTT
-	TRBJ2-2	-	TRBV19	CASRLVNAGELFF	TGTGCCAGTCGACTAGTAAACGCCGGGGAGCTGTTTTTT
TRBD1	TRBJ1-2	once	TRBV10-2	CASEGQPYGYTF	TGCGCCAGCGAGGGACAGCCTTATGGCTACACCTTC
TRBD1	TRBJ1-4	-	TRBV5-4	CASSLEGAKNEKLFF	TGTGCCAGCAGCTTGGAGGGGGCGAAGAATGAAAAACTGTTTTTT
-	TRBJ2-1	few	TRBV6-5	CASSYSIPGWGSEQFF	TGTGCCAGCAGTTACTCGATACCGGGGTGGGGTAGTGAGCAGTTCTTC